The 3 T cell receptor beta chains below were found in one sample sequenced in a study of CD8 T cells in Susac syndrome. Random hexamers were used to reverse transcribe roughly 0.45 to 1 ug of RNA. TCRdb called the immunoSEQ multiplex PCR reads again in MiXCR, with one record for every CDR3 protein. The sample records 180,000 or so distinct CDR3 sequences, about 95% being singletons. The sample comprised CD4+ T cells from PBMCs. The receptors stem from a human donor in good health.

The V call is TRBV9, the J call TRBJ2-6, with unresolved D. The CDR3 runs to 17 residues. CDR1 and CDR2 from the germline V gene are SGDLS and YYNGEE. V was trimmed by 0 bases and J by 0 bases, leaving 10 bases between them. The CDR3 loop reads CASSVGSPRSGANVLTF. CDR3 DNA: TGTGCCAGCAGCGTAGGCAGCCCCCGCTCTGGGGCCAACGTCCTGACTTTC.

V gene TRBV23-1 combines with J gene TRBJ2-7; a weak D match, TRBD2 (5 bases). TRBV23-1 is flagged as an ORF with uncertain function. The CDR3 consists of 15 residues. V gave up 6 bases and J gave up 5 bases, with 20 bases separating them. The CDR3 protein is CASSPSLEVSDEQYF. The CDR3, as DNA: TGCGCCAGCAGCCCCAGTTTGGAGGTCAGTGACGAGCAGTACTTC.

DNA for the CDR3: TGCAGTGCTGGGGGACTAGCGGCTGTAGCAGATACGCAGTATTTT. Translation gives CSAGGLAAVADTQYF. The chain carries TRBV20-1 and TRBJ2-3; the match to TRBD2 covers 11 bases. V lost 5 bases to trimming and J lost 4 bases; unmatched junction nucleotides: 8. The CDR3 contains 15 residues. Germline V CDR1 and CDR2: DFQATT, SNEGSKA (reference sequence).